This T cell receptor beta chain comes out of a study of blood T cell repertoires in COVID-19. Study background: Donors in the United States, Italy and Spain gave samples during acute or convalescent COVID-19. T cells, B-cell-depleted T cells, or PBMCs supplied cDNA or gDNA.

The authors' processing: Scientists estimated how many nucleated cells there were by amplifying reference gene primers. Measured with immunoSEQ multiplex PCR; TCRdb has only the in-frame clones, and not every one. V and J calls and clone size are copied from that table; D and trimming were computed from the DNA. The data show roughly 80,000 clones, with around 79% seen just once and 8.5% to 14% held by the top ten. From germline, CDR1 is SGHAT and CDR2 FQNNGV. The CDR3 extends over 17 amino acids. Trimming stripped 2 bases from V and 1 base from J, with 17 bases between. The sequenced material came from peripheral blood. The sequence came from a man aged 50 to 59 with acute or convalescent COVID-19. V and J are TRBV11-2 and TRBJ1-1; D might be TRBD1 (6 bases). The CDR3 DNA is TGTGCCAGCAGCTTAAAGGGGGTGAGGCGTTCGAACACTGAAGCTTTCTTT. This encodes CASSLKGVRRSNTEAFF.